A selection of T cell receptor beta chains follows, all from one sample in a study of blood T cell repertoires in COVID-19. Assay: immunoSEQ multiplex PCR; the TCRdb copy retains only in-frame clones and omits some. Among approximately 170,000 clones listed, 83% were seen once. The specimen sequenced was peripheral blood. These receptors originate from a woman aged 80 or older with acute or convalescent COVID-19. Both conserved end residues are part of each CDR3. Clone sizes are given selectively: once, few, many, or a class where the clone is expanded.

cdr3_aa clone_size j_call v_call
CATSTSATGAGGYTF . TRBJ1-2 TRBV15
CASSSQRGNEQFF . TRBJ2-1 TRBV7-2
CDPGRPLGGYTF . TRBJ1-2 TRBV3-1/TRBV3-2
CASSQELAGSDTQYF . TRBJ2-3 TRBV4-1
CASSWREDRGSGYTF . TRBJ1-2 TRBV5-1
CASSWTGGKLFF . TRBJ1-4 TRBV6-5
CASGPPDRAKYNEQFF . TRBJ2-1 TRBV12-5
CASSPQGASYGYTF . TRBJ1-2 TRBV11-2
CASSSAAGGHKTDTQYF . TRBJ2-3 TRBV5-4
CASSLHVASGGAYEQFF . TRBJ2-1 TRBV19
CSVGGSPYEQYF few TRBJ2-7 TRBV29-1
CASSLVGGNTEAFF . TRBJ1-1 TRBV7-8
CASTRRNNSPLHF few TRBJ1-6 TRBV27
CASSLPPGRGAFNEQFF . TRBJ2-1 TRBV11-3
CAWNPWTSGGANEQFF . TRBJ2-1 TRBV30
CASSIGGVSNSPLHF . TRBJ1-6 TRBV27
CASSREQGYTGELFF . TRBJ2-2 TRBV7-9
CSASRQGLNSPLHF few TRBJ1-6 TRBV20-1
CASSLPGTGRGYTF . TRBJ1-2 TRBV13
CASRSGQSSGNTIYF . TRBJ1-3 TRBV5-5
CASSLASARTGDEQYF . TRBJ2-7 TRBV7-9
CAISGTGQETQYF . TRBJ2-5 TRBV10-3
CASSSRAGGALAKNIQYF few TRBJ2-4 TRBV7-2
CASRQDSYEKLFF . TRBJ1-4 TRBV6-5
CAWTGTVFSGNTIYF . TRBJ1-3 TRBV30
CASSQTGRSSPLHF . TRBJ1-6 TRBV7-3
CASSGGNERRAFF few TRBJ1-1 TRBV2
CASRRGWEDTDTQYF . TRBJ2-3 TRBV5-5
CASSQGDISSGEQFF few TRBJ2-1 TRBV4-3
CASHLRGGNQPQHF . TRBJ1-5 TRBV19
CASSEGLAINNEQFF . TRBJ2-1 TRBV9
CASRDRGSHEQYF . TRBJ2-7 TRBV6-5
CASSRSLGANEQFF once TRBJ2-1 TRBV7-9
CATSRDSGLPGYEQYF . TRBJ2-7 TRBV15
CASSQGAVNSPLHF . TRBJ1-6 TRBV14
CASSSGRTWGETQYF . TRBJ2-5 TRBV7-9
CASSLETGFKQYF . TRBJ2-3 TRBV5-1
CASSPTHRGGDGYTF . TRBJ1-2 TRBV3-1/TRBV3-2
CASSLERDSPLHF . TRBJ1-6 TRBV7-2
CASSIDLRSSNTGELFF . TRBJ2-2 TRBV19
CASSLQGNTEAFF . TRBJ1-1 TRBV3-1/TRBV3-2
CASSLATPFGYTF . TRBJ1-2 TRBV5-6
CAISPEAQETQYF . TRBJ2-5 TRBV10-3
CASSPAGTGRSTGELFF . TRBJ2-2 TRBV3-1/TRBV3-2
CASSPGGSYNEQFF . TRBJ2-1 TRBV9
CASSLPQSRNTGELFF . TRBJ2-2 TRBV28
CASSKTPQGALGTEAFF . TRBJ1-1 TRBV21-1